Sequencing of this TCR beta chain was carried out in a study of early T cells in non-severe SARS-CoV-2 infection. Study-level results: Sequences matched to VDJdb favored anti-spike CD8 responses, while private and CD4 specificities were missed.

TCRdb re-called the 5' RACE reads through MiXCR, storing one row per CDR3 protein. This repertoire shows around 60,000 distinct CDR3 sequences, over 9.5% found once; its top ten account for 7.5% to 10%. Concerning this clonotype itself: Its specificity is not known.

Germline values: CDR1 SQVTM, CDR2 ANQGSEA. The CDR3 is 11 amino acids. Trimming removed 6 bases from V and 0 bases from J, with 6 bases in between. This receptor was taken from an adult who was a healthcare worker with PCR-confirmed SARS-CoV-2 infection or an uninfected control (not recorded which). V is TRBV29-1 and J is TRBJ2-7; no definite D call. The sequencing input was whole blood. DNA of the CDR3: TGCAGCGTGGGTAGCTCCTACGAGCAGTACTTC. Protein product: CSVGSSYEQYF.